These 30 T cell receptor beta chains were all obtained from the same sample, sequenced in a study of CD8 T cells in ankylosing spondylitis (dated by TCRdb to about 2017). No antigen has been identified for these receptors. Libraries were built with 5' RACE. The listed sequencing device is Illumina HiSeq 2500. TCRdb reprocessing: public reads trimmed at Q25 with fastp, clones called with MiXCR, in-frame beta chains kept. Under each unique CDR3 protein, matching rows form one entry showing the most common genes and DNA. The sample has about 700,000 distinct CDR3 sequences on record, around a fifth of them singletons. Roughly a fifth of the sample rests with the top ten. General conclusions and limits of the study: Blood from ankylosing spondylitis patients appeared to be characterized by a TCR beta motif made up of under ten highly homologous amino acid variants.

The material sequenced was blood, either unsorted or a sorted T cell fraction (not recorded which). These receptors originate from a male donor with ankylosing spondylitis.

This clonotype was counted ten times or more. The chain links TRBV5-5 to TRBJ1-1; a possible D gene is TRBD1 (5 bases). The CDR3 is 15 amino acids. Germline assignment: CDR1 SGHKS and CDR2 YYEKEE (reference sequence). Trimming took off 0 bases at V and 4 bases at J, with 13 bases between the two ends. DNA for the CDR3: TGTGCCAGCAGCTTGGTGGCAGGGTTTGGCACTGAAGCTTTCTTT. Translation: CASSLVAGFGTEAFF.

This clonotype was detected many times. The chain links TRBV20-1 to TRBJ1-5; TRBD1 might be the D (5 bases). Trimming cost V 6 bases and J 4 bases, with 19 bases left between them. CDR3 size: 15 residues. The germline gives CDR1 DFQATT, CDR2 SNEGSKA (reference sequence). The CDR3 loop is CSAQRGESNNQPQHF. The CDR3 DNA reads as TGCAGTGCCCAACGGGGGGAATCGAATAATCAGCCCCAGCATTTT.

V and J are TRBV9 and TRBJ2-7; D is uncertain. The germline V gene encodes CDR1 SGDLS and CDR2 YYNGEE. This CDR3 contains 14 residues. The V gene lost 4 bases and the J gene lost 3 bases, with 14 bases spanning the gap. CDR3 coding DNA: TGTGCCAGCAGCCCCCGGGTTGGCTACTACGAGCAGTACTTC. Translating it yields CASSPRVGYYEQYF.

This clonotype was seen many times. The chain employs TRBV20-1 and TRBJ2-3, with 12 positions matching TRBD2. The germline V gene has CDR1 DFQATT and CDR2 SNEGSKA (reference sequence). V shed 3 bases and J 6 bases; nucleotides not matched to a gene: 10. This CDR3 region has 16 residues. CDR3: CSASGRTSGVPDTQYF. The CDR3 region has the DNA TGCAGTGCTAGTGGGAGGACTAGCGGGGTCCCTGATACGCAGTATTTT.

This clonotype was picked up a small number of times. The chain uses TRBV7-6 and TRBJ1-4; TRBD1 might be the D (5 bases). The CDR3 is 17 amino acids. Germline V gene lookup returns CDR1 SGHVS and CDR2 FNYEAQ. Trimming took off 1 base at V and 0 bases at J, with 12 bases between the two ends. CDR3 bases: TGTGCCAGCAGCTTAGTTGGGCAGGGCTCAACTAATGAAAAACTGTTTTTT. Translating it yields CASSLVGQGSTNEKLFF.

This clonotype appeared many times. The genes are TRBV24-1 and TRBJ2-1, with 12 bases matching TRBD2. J lost 2 bases, V lost 7 bases, and 17 bases had no gene match. Germline V CDR1 and CDR2: KGHDR, SFDVKD. The CDR3 consists of 20 residues. The DNA of the CDR3 is TGTGCCACCAGCGGGGATAGGACTAGCGGGACTAATTTTCCCTACAATGAGCAGTTCTTC. Residues: CATSGDRTSGTNFPYNEQFF.

The chain combines TRBV7-9 with TRBJ1-1; TRBD1 is a possible D gene (5 bases). The CDR3 runs to 15 residues. The germline gives CDR1 SEHNR, CDR2 FQNEAQ (reference sequence). V lost 1 base and J lost 0, with 9 bases in between. The CDR3, as DNA: TGTGCCAGCAGCTTAGAGGGGAACATGAACACTGAAGCTTTCTTT. This sequence encodes CASSLEGNMNTEAFF. Using reference TRBV7-9 and TRBJ1-1 for the parts outside the CDR3, the full variable domain is DTGVSQNPRHKITKRGQNVTFRCDPISEHNRLYWYRQTLGQGPEFLTYFQNEAQLEKSRLLSDRFSAERPKGSFSTLEIQRTEQGDSAMYLCASSLEGNMNTEAFFGQGTRLTVV.

The gene calls are TRBV5-1 and TRBJ1-4, with unresolved D. The CDR3 loop spans 13 amino acids. Per the germline V gene, CDR1 is SGHRS and CDR2 is YFSETQ. V lost 6 bases, J lost 15 bases, and 21 bases lay in between. The CDR3 DNA reads TGCGCCAGCAAACAAGGTTTAATGAAAAGGGTGTTTTTT. Residues: CASKQGLMKRVFF.

This clonotype has a count of ten or more. The CDR3 DNA follows: TGTGCCAGCAGTGAATCGGGGGTGGGCTATGGCTACACCTTC. Protein product: CASSESGVGYGYTF. This chain joins TRBV2 and TRBJ1-2; D is perhaps TRBD1 (5 bases). Germline values: CDR1 SNHLY, CDR2 FYNNEI. Trimming removed 2 bases at V and 4 bases at J, with 11 bases between. This CDR3 is built from 14 residues.

This chain joins TRBV2 and TRBJ1-1, with a possible D match to TRBD1 (5 bases). The germline V gene has CDR1 SNHLY and CDR2 FYNNEI. The CDR3 has 13 amino acids. Trimming cost V 6 bases and J 9 bases, with 17 bases left between them. In DNA, the CDR3 is TGTGCCAGCAGGCCGGATGGGGGTAGCCAAGCTTTCTTT. Its translation: CASRPDGGSQAFF.

This clonotype was found a few times. The chain couples TRBV27 to TRBJ1-5; unclear D gene. Germline CDR1 MNHEY, CDR2 SMNVEV (reference sequence). There are 12 residues in the CDR3. Between the trimmed V and J ends, which lost 3 bases and 3 bases, there was a span of 3 bases. The chain's CDR3 is CASSFFNQPQHF. The CDR3 DNA follows: TGTGCCAGCAGTTTCTTCAATCAGCCCCAGCATTTT.

In this sample, this clonotype turned up a few times. The V and J genes are TRBV24-1 and TRBJ2-1, with D tentatively TRBD1 (7 bases). Germline V gives CDR1 KGHDR, CDR2 SFDVKD. V lost 4 bases and J lost 4, with 13 bases in between. This CDR3 spans 15 amino acids. CDR3 nucleotides: TGTGCCACCAGTGAAACAGGGGCGGGGTACAATGAGCAGTTCTTC. It specifies CATSETGAGYNEQFF.

This clonotype was detected only a few times. The CDR3 protein is CASSQDPPGGTTDTQYF. DNA of the CDR3: TGCGCCAGCAGCCAAGATCCCCCGGGAGGGACCACAGATACGCAGTATTTT. The chain carries TRBV4-3 and TRBJ2-3; TRBD2 matches 8 bases. V shed 0 bases, J shed 2 bases, and the junction held 7 bases outside the gene matches. Per the germline V gene, CDR1 is LGHNA and CDR2 is YSLEER. CDR3 length: 17 amino acids.

This clonotype was found many times. V is TRBV5-1 and J is TRBJ2-7; 11 bases are a match to TRBD1. The length of the CDR3 is 14 residues. V dropped 0 bases and J dropped 6; count of bases not matched to a gene: 2. Germline V CDR1 and CDR2: SGHRS, YFSETQ. The CDR3 sequence: CASSLGTGGGEQYF. The CDR3 DNA reads as TGCGCCAGCAGCTTGGGGACAGGGGGCGGCGAGCAGTACTTC.

This clonotype was observed a handful of times. CDR3 sequence (DNA): TGTGCCAGCAGTTTATCGATTGAGTTGAGTGGATACGAGCAGTACTTC. Encoded protein: CASSLSIELSGYEQYF. This chain links TRBV27 with TRBJ2-7; D remains ambiguous. CDR3 size: 16 residues. Germline CDR1 is MNHEY and CDR2 is SMNVEV (reference sequence). Trimming left V 0 bases short and J 4 bases short, with 16 bases between.

The sample holds a few counts of this clonotype. V and J are TRBV5-6 and TRBJ2-1, with TRBD2 matching over 8 bases. The CDR3 is made up of 15 amino acids. Germline trimming cut 5 bases from V and 5 bases from J; bases unmatched to any gene: 9. Germline V gives CDR1 SGHDT, CDR2 YYEEEE. CDR3 DNA: TGTGCCAGCAGTAACACCCCGGGACTAGACAATGAGCAGTTCTTC. This sequence encodes CASSNTPGLDNEQFF.

Here the CDR3 DNA reads TGCGCCAGCAGTGAGTCAGGTGGGCCTAGTAGCACAGATACGCAGTATTTT. Translation: CASSESGGPSSTDTQYF. The chain joins TRBV10-1 to TRBJ2-3; D is unresolved. CDR1 is WNHNN, CDR2 SYGVQD, per germline (reference sequence). V dropped 0 bases and J dropped 0 bases, with 13 bases sitting between them. The CDR3 covers 17 residues.

This clonotype was recorded a few times. The rearrangement links TRBV11-2 to TRBJ2-3; D gene ambiguous. This CDR3 is 12 amino acids long. V gave up 5 bases and J gave up 5 bases, with 8 bases separating them. Germline CDR1 and CDR2: SGHAT and FQNNGV. The CDR3 region is CASSQGIDTQYF. DNA of the CDR3: TGTGCCAGCAGCCAAGGGATAGATACGCAGTATTTT.

The CDR3 protein is CSAPTTTDTQYF. In nucleotides, the CDR3 is TGCAGTGCCCCGACTACCACAGATACGCAGTATTTT. V and J are TRBV20-1 and TRBJ2-3, with a tentative D call TRBD2 (5 bases). The CDR3 runs to 12 residues. Trimming took off 6 bases at V and 2 bases at J, with 9 bases between the two ends. The germline V gene has CDR1 DFQATT and CDR2 SNEGSKA (reference sequence).

This clonotype was counted only a few times. V gene TRBV20-1 combines with J gene TRBJ2-3; perhaps TRBD2 as D (5 bases). This CDR3 has 15 residues. Germline assignment: CDR1 DFQATT and CDR2 SNEGSKA (reference sequence). V was clipped by 3 bases and J by 3 bases, with 16 bases between them. CDR3 loop: CSASLREIGTDTQYF. CDR3 nucleotide sequence: TGCAGTGCTAGTCTGAGGGAGATTGGTACAGATACGCAGTATTTT.

The chain carries TRBV24-1 and TRBJ2-1; D call uncertain. The germline V gene encodes CDR1 KGHDR and CDR2 SFDVKD. The CDR3 length is 12 residues. Trimming shortened V by 4 bases and J by 8 bases, and 8 bases separated the two germline ends. CDR3 in DNA: TGTGCCACCAGTGACTTCAAAGATGAGCAGTTCTTC. Translated: CATSDFKDEQFF.

This clonotype was observed a few times. The chain is built from TRBV12-3 or TRBV12-4 and TRBJ1-1, with D possibly TRBD1 on 6 matching bases. The CDR3 spans 14 residues. V dropped 3 bases and J dropped 5 bases, with 13 bases sitting between them. The CDR3 bases are TGTGCCAGCAGTTTGGAGGGACAATTTACTGAAGCTTTCTTT. As protein: CASSLEGQFTEAFF.

The chain carries TRBV7-9 and TRBJ2-2; 7 bases map to TRBD1. Germline V lookup: CDR1 SEHNR, CDR2 FQNEAQ (reference sequence). V shed 5 bases, J shed 6 bases, and the junction held 6 bases outside the gene matches. The length of the CDR3 is 14 residues. In nucleotides, the CDR3 is TGTGCCAGCAGCCAGCCCGGGACAGCCGGGGAGCTGTTTTTT. Translated: CASSQPGTAGELFF.

This clonotype was observed at least ten times. J is TRBJ1-1 and V is TRBV6-1; tentatively, D is TRBD1 (6 bases). The CDR3 sequence is 13 residues long. The V gene's germline CDR1 is MNHNS and CDR2 SASEGT. The germline V and J ends were trimmed by 5 bases and 4 bases, with 11 bases remaining between them. CDR3 sequence: CASSRPTGTEAFF. CDR3 nucleotide sequence: TGTGCCAGCAGTCGCCCGACAGGCACTGAAGCTTTCTTT.

This clonotype was seen only a few times. The rearrangement joins TRBV12-3 or TRBV12-4 to TRBJ1-4, with D hard to call. Trimming stripped 1 base from V and 4 bases from J, with 13 bases between. CDR3 length: 16 residues. In DNA form, the CDR3 reads TGTGCCAGCAGTTTAGGAGGTGAACACCGTAATGAAAAACTGTTTTTT. Translating it yields CASSLGGEHRNEKLFF.

This clonotype was picked up a small number of times. This chain links TRBV29-1 with TRBJ2-5; 7 nucleotides align to TRBD2. CDR3 length: 12 amino acids. With 2 bases clipped from V and 5 bases from J, the junction kept 2 bases outside the gene matches. The germline gives CDR1 SQVTM, CDR2 ANQGSEA. The CDR3 DNA reads as TGCAGCGTTGAAATGGGAGGGGAGACCCAGTACTTC. Amino acid sequence: CSVEMGGETQYF.

The V gene is TRBV10-3, the J gene TRBJ2-1, with D perhaps TRBD2 (5 bases). V shed 0 bases and J shed 4 bases, with 10 bases lying between them. From germline, CDR1 is ENHRY and CDR2 SYGVKD. The CDR3 is 15 residues long. CDR3 in DNA: TGTGCCATCAGTGAGTCGCCCAGCGGATACAATGAGCAGTTCTTC. It codes for CAISESPSGYNEQFF.

This clonotype has at least ten counts. The chain recombines TRBV6-6 with TRBJ1-5; D gene unclear. The CDR3 spans 13 residues. Germline assignment: CDR1 MNHNY and CDR2 SVGAGI (reference sequence). Trimming stripped 0 bases from V and 5 bases from J, with 5 bases between. Here the CDR3 reads CASSYSEHQPQHF. The CDR3 DNA is TGTGCCAGCAGTTACTCGGAGCATCAGCCCCAGCATTTT.

This clonotype was counted between two and nine times. V is TRBV11-2 and J is TRBJ1-1, with D perhaps TRBD1 (5 bases). The length of the CDR3 is 14 residues. Trimming pared 7 bases from V and 0 bases from J, leaving 12 bases between. CDR1 SGHAT and CDR2 FQNNGV come from the germline V gene. CDR3 amino acids: CASNQGRLNTEAFF. CDR3 DNA: TGTGCCAGCAACCAGGGACGGCTGAACACTGAAGCTTTCTTT.

The rearrangement uses TRBV4-3 and TRBJ2-2, with 7 nucleotides matching TRBD1. The CDR3 is made up of 17 amino acids. V lost 1 base to trimming and J lost 3 bases; unmatched junction nucleotides: 8. Germline-derived CDR1 and CDR2 are LGHNA and YSLEER. The CDR3 nucleotides are TGCGCCAGCAGCCAAGCGAGGGGGCATATGGACACCGGGGAGCTGTTTTTT. Protein product: CASSQARGHMDTGELFF.